One and the same sample provided the 23 T cell receptor beta chains below, sequenced in a study of tumor T cells in aggressive B-cell lymphoma. The repertoire was sequenced with immunoSEQ multiplex PCR; TCRdb's copy has only in-frame clones and lacks some. The sample has 2,500 to 3,500 clones, 85% to 90% seen once; the top ten hold roughly 19%. The sequenced sample was tumor tissue. Source of these receptors: an adult with diffuse large B cell lymphoma.

CDR3 sequence (DNA): TGTGCCAGTAGAGACAGGGGCGTCCCTAGCACAGATACGCAGTATTTT. Encoded protein: CASRDRGVPSTDTQYF. The V call is TRBV19, the J call TRBJ2-3; TRBD1 aligns across 8 bases. Trimming took 6 bases from V and 0 from J; bases not matched to a gene: 8. CDR1 is LNHDA and CDR2 is SQIVND in the germline V gene (reference sequence). The CDR3 is made up of 16 amino acids.

The chain combines TRBV7-8 with TRBJ1-4; D is possibly TRBD1 (6 bases). Between the trimmed V and J ends, which lost 1 base and 11 bases, there was a span of 17 bases. Per the germline V gene, CDR1 is SGHVS and CDR2 is FQNEAQ. The CDR3 sequence is 15 residues long. The CDR3 region has the DNA TGTGCCAGCAGCTTAGGGAGTGGGGGCATCGGGAAACTGTTTTTT. Encoded protein: CASSLGSGGIGKLFF.

This chain links TRBV19 with TRBJ1-1; D might be TRBD1 (5 bases). Germline CDR1 reads LNHDA; CDR2 reads SQIVND (reference sequence). The V and J ends lost 0 bases and 5 bases respectively, with 13 bases between them. The CDR3 length is 15 residues. The CDR3 sequence is CASSIEEGSWTEAFF. Here the CDR3 DNA reads TGTGCCAGTAGTATAGAGGAGGGGTCGTGGACTGAAGCTTTCTTT.

V and J are TRBV7-9 and TRBJ2-5; D gene unclear. This CDR3 is 14 amino acids long. Trimming pared 3 bases from V and 5 bases from J, leaving 13 bases between. The germline gives CDR1 SEHNR, CDR2 FQNEAQ (reference sequence). In DNA, the CDR3 is TGTGCCAGCAGCTTGGTAAATAGAGTGGAGACCCAGTACTTC. It yields the protein CASSLVNRVETQYF.

The chain links TRBV4-1 to TRBJ1-1; D remains unclear. V was clipped by 1 base and J by 10 bases, with 16 bases between them. Germline V gene lookup returns CDR1 MGHRA and CDR2 YSYEKL. The CDR3 runs 14 residues. The CDR3 spells CASSQGTSAEGAFF. CDR3 nucleotides: TGCGCCAGCAGCCAAGGGACCTCTGCGGAGGGAGCTTTCTTT.

The chain joins TRBV5-1 to TRBJ2-7, with TRBD2 matching over 8 bases. The CDR3 sequence is 14 residues long. V trimming: 0 bases; J trimming: 9 bases; junction bases outside the gene matches: 8. Germline V gives CDR1 SGHRS, CDR2 YFSETQ. In nucleotides, the CDR3 is TGCGCCAGCAGCTTGGAACTAGCGGCCAGGCGGCAGTACTTC. Protein: CASSLELAARRQYF.

The chain couples TRBV28 to TRBJ2-7; 7 bases map to TRBD1. The V gene's germline CDR1 is MDHEN and CDR2 SYDVKM. The ends lost 7 bases at V and 0 bases at J; junction bases unmatched: 6. The CDR3 consists of 14 residues. The CDR3 nucleotides read TGTGCCAGCACCACGGGACAGCCCTCCTACGAGCAGTACTTC. It codes for CASTTGQPSYEQYF.

This chain joins TRBV9 and TRBJ2-3; 13 bases line up with TRBD2. The germline CDR1 and CDR2 sequences are SGDLS and YYNGEE. The CDR3 runs 18 residues. With V trimmed by 3 bases and J by 2 bases, 9 bases remained unmatched. The CDR3 sequence is CASSGLAGGPSFTDTQYF. Written as DNA, the CDR3 is TGTGCCAGCAGCGGACTAGCGGGGGGACCGTCCTTCACAGATACGCAGTATTTT.

The J gene is TRBJ2-5, the V gene TRBV29-1, with 12 positions matching TRBD2. The ends lost 0 bases at V and 5 bases at J; junction bases unmatched: 13. The CDR3 consists of 18 residues. Germline values: CDR1 SQVTM, CDR2 ANQGSEA. CDR3 DNA sequence: TGCAGCGTTGAAGAACTCAGGTCTAGCGGGAGGGCCGGGGAGACCCAGTACTTC. Translating it yields CSVEELRSSGRAGETQYF. Filled out from reference TRBV29-1 and TRBJ2-5, the complete variable domain reads SAVISQKPSRDICQRGTSLTIQCQVDSQVTMMFWYRQQPGQSLTLIATANQGSEATYESGFVIDKFPISRPNLTFSTLTVSNMSPEDSSIYLCSVEELRSSGRAGETQYFGPGTRLLVL.

The rearrangement joins TRBV4-3 to TRBJ1-1; a weak D match, TRBD1 (5 bases). The V and J ends lost 5 bases and 4 bases respectively, with 11 bases between them. The CDR3 consists of 13 residues. In germline, CDR1 is LGHNA, CDR2 YSLEER. CDR3 loop: CASSRSGGTEAFF. CDR3 in DNA: TGCGCCAGCAGCAGGAGCGGGGGCACTGAAGCTTTCTTT.

The chain combines TRBV15 with TRBJ1-4; D is perhaps TRBD1 (5 bases). This CDR3 spans 14 amino acids. V was trimmed by 8 bases and J by 7 bases, leaving 17 bases between them. The germline V gene encodes CDR1 LNHNV and CDR2 YYDKDF (reference sequence). CDR3 nucleotides: TGTGCCACCCGGGGGGTGAGGGAGACTGAAAAACTGTTTTTT. This codes for CATRGVRETEKLFF.

The gene calls are TRBV6-6 and TRBJ1-3; 7 bases fit TRBD1. The CDR3 covers 15 residues. J gave up 2 bases and V 1 base, and 2 bases lay outside the gene matches. The germline CDR1 and CDR2 sequences are MNHNY and SVGAGI (reference sequence). The CDR3 spells CASSYFQGAGNTIYF. Written as DNA, the CDR3 is TGTGCCAGCAGTTACTTCCAGGGGGCTGGAAACACCATATATTTT.

The chain carries TRBV5-1 and TRBJ2-2; no definite D call. Looked up from germline, CDR1 is SGHRS and CDR2 is YFSETQ. Trimming took 4 bases from V and 3 from J, leaving 7 bases between them. The CDR3 runs to 13 residues. The CDR3 loop reads CASSHRDTGELFF. The CDR3 region has the DNA TGCGCCAGCAGCCACAGAGACACCGGGGAGCTGTTTTTT.

The gene calls are TRBV18 and TRBJ2-5; D unclear. The CDR3 contains 12 residues. Germline loops: CDR1 KGHSH, CDR2 LQKENI. Trimming took off 6 bases at V and 0 bases at J, with 5 bases between the two ends. The CDR3, as DNA: TGTGCCAGCTCGAGGAACCAAGAGACCCAGTACTTC. Encoded protein: CASSRNQETQYF.

This clone occurred a few times. This sequence joins TRBV19 and TRBJ2-6; no firm D call. From germline, CDR1 is LNHDA and CDR2 SQIVND (reference sequence). This CDR3 region has 15 residues. V lost 3 bases, J lost 0 bases, and 6 bases lay in between. The CDR3: CASSIPGSGANVLTF. The CDR3 DNA reads TGTGCCAGTAGTATCCCCGGCTCTGGGGCCAACGTCCTGACTTTC.

This clone appeared once. The chain carries TRBV4-1 and TRBJ2-7; 9 positions agree with TRBD1. V dropped 3 bases and J dropped 4; count of bases not matched to a gene: 4. The V gene's germline CDR1 is MGHRA and CDR2 YSYEKL. The length of the CDR3 is 14 residues. CDR3 in DNA: TGCGCCAGCAGCCACGGGACAGGGTTATACGAGCAGTACTTC. It is translated as CASSHGTGLYEQYF.

This chain joins TRBV27 and TRBJ2-7; weak D call: TRBD1 (5 bases). The CDR3 totals 15 residues. V was cut by 0 bases and J by 1 base, with 10 bases left in between. Germline loops: CDR1 MNHEY, CDR2 SMNVEV (reference sequence). The DNA for the CDR3 is TGTGCCAGCAGTTTATCGATAACAGGATCCTACGAGCAGTACTTC. It encodes CASSLSITGSYEQYF.

The rearrangement uses TRBV2 and TRBJ2-5; 8 nucleotides align to TRBD2. The trim removed 6 bases at V and 3 bases at J, leaving 6 bases unmatched. Germline V gene sequence: CDR1 SNHLY, CDR2 FYNNEI. The CDR3 length is 14 residues. The CDR3 region is CASSTGLGEETQYF. In DNA, the CDR3 is TGTGCCAGCAGCACGGGACTAGGCGAAGAGACCCAGTACTTC.

The V call is TRBV25-1, the J call TRBJ1-6; 9 bases map to TRBD1. Germline lookup yields CDR1 MGHDK and CDR2 SYGVNS. The CDR3 runs 14 residues. V shed 7 bases and J 7 bases; nucleotides not matched to a gene: 5. This CDR3 is CASMRGTGNSPLHF. The CDR3 DNA reads as TGTGCCAGCATGAGAGGGACAGGGAATTCACCCCTCCACTTT.

V usage is TRBV10-3 and J usage is TRBJ1-3, with D perhaps TRBD1 (5 bases). The germline V gene encodes CDR1 ENHRY and CDR2 SYGVKD. V lost 3 bases and J lost 4, with 19 bases in between. This CDR3 region has 17 residues. CDR3 sequence reads: CAISDRPDSFIGNTIYF. CDR3 in DNA: TGTGCCATCAGTGATCGCCCCGACAGTTTCATAGGAAACACCATATATTTT.

This chain joins TRBV7-3 and TRBJ2-6, with a tentative D call TRBD1 (6 bases). Germline loops: CDR1 SGHTA, CDR2 FQGTGA. The germline V and J ends were trimmed by 4 bases and 0 bases, with 19 bases remaining between them. This CDR3 region has 19 residues. The CDR3 bases are TGTGCCAGCAGCTCCCCGACAGGCCGAAGTGGCTCTGGGGCCAACGTCCTGACTTTC. Its protein is CASSSPTGRSGSGANVLTF.

This clone was observed once. J is TRBJ2-7 and V is TRBV29-1; 7 bases are shared with TRBD2. CDR1 and CDR2 from the germline V gene are SQVTM and ANQGSEA. J lost 3 bases, V lost 6 bases, and 11 bases had no gene match. The CDR3 spans 14 residues. The CDR3 loop reads CSVAQLGGSYEQYF. In DNA form, the CDR3 reads TGCAGCGTCGCCCAGTTGGGCGGGAGCTACGAGCAGTACTTC.

This sequence joins TRBV5-4 and TRBJ1-6; no clear D gene. The germline CDR1 and CDR2 sequences are SGHNT and YYREEE (reference sequence). V gave up 4 bases and J gave up 8 bases, with 16 bases separating them. The CDR3 length is 15 residues. For the CDR3, the DNA is TGTGCCAGCAGCCTAACCACAGAGTTTGATTCACCCCTCCACTTT. Protein: CASSLTTEFDSPLHF.